A single sample is the source of the 20 T cell receptor beta chains below, sequenced in a study of T cell clonality in common variable immunodeficiency. The data were produced by immunoSEQ multiplex PCR, yet TCRdb's version contains in-frame clones alone and is incomplete. This sample comprises more than 35,000 clones, none seen once only. The sample consisted of peripheral blood mononuclear cells. The receptors were gathered from a person aged 18 to 75 in good health.

This clone was seen ten or more times. At one end the junction does not follow the germline gene, possibly because of a read error. The sequence runs out 3 residues before the end of the CDR3; the remainder is reconstructed from the germline J gene. The rearrangement uses TRBV5-5 and TRBJ1-5; 8 bases fit TRBD1. This CDR3 is 15 amino acids long. Looked up from germline, CDR1 is SGHKS and CDR2 is YYEKEE (reference sequence). The sequenced part of the CDR3 DNA is TGTGCCAGCAGCTTGTTCGGACAGGGCAACCAGCCC. Encoded protein: CASSLFGQGNQP. The whole CDR3 sequence reads CASSLFGQGNQPQHF.

The table lists this clone with many counts. From the germline J gene comes the end of the CDR3, since the read stops 3 residues before it. The chain links TRBV12-3 or TRBV12-4 to TRBJ1-2, with 7 bases that match TRBD1. After removal of 6 bases from V and 4 bases from J, the junction contained 11 bases not matched to a gene. This CDR3 contains 15 residues. Partial CDR3 DNA: TGTGCCAGCAGACGTACCTGGGGACAGACCTATGGC. Protein: CASRRTWGQTYG. The entire CDR3 sequence reads CASRRTWGQTYGYTF.

This clone was seen ten or more times. The read is 3 residues too short to cover the CDR3 end, so that end is filled in from the germline J gene. The V gene is TRBV7-3, the J gene TRBJ2-4, with a tentative D call TRBD1 (7 bases). Germline assignment: CDR1 SGHTA and CDR2 FQGTGA. Trimming left V 5 bases short and J 6 bases short, with 17 bases between. The CDR3 extends over 15 amino acids. The CDR3: CASSLGGGFGNIQYF. CDR3 DNA, as far as it was read: TGTGCCAGCAGCCTTGGAGGGGGCTTCGGAAACATT.

The table lists this clone with many counts. The read terminates 3 residues ahead of where the CDR3 ends, so the germline J gene completes it. The chain carries TRBV27 and TRBJ2-1; tentative D call: TRBD1 (6 bases). Germline CDR1 is MNHEY and CDR2 is SMNVEV (reference sequence). V lost 3 bases, J lost 4 bases, and 7 bases lay in between. The CDR3 is made up of 13 amino acids. The sequenced CDR3 bases are TGTGCCAGCAGTTTCCAGGGGTACAATGAG. Its translation: CASSFQGYNE. The entire CDR3 protein reads CASSFQGYNEQFF.

This clone was recorded at least ten times. With the read ending 3 residues before the CDR3 end, the germline J gene is used to fill in that end. This chain uses TRBV11-3 with TRBJ2-5; D might be TRBD2 (5 bases). V was clipped by 5 bases and J by 1 base, with 8 bases between them. There are 13 residues in the CDR3. Germline CDR1 SGHNT, CDR2 YENEEA. This CDR3 is CASSRSVQETQYF. The CDR3 DNA, read in part, is TGTGCCAGCAGCCGTAGCGTCCAAGAGACC.

In this sample, this clone turned up a few times. The read falls 3 residues short of the CDR3 end, and the missing part is taken from the germline J gene. This rearrangement joins TRBV10-2 to TRBJ1-1; perhaps TRBD1 as D (5 bases). This CDR3 is built from 12 residues. The germline V gene has CDR1 WSHSY and CDR2 SAAADI. The sequenced CDR3 bases are TGCGCCAGCAGTGAGTCTTTAGGGGTG. This sequence encodes CASSESLGV. The complete CDR3 reads CASSESLGVAFF.

At least ten counts were recorded for this clone. The missing CDR3 end, 3 residues past where the read stops, is filled in from the germline J gene. V usage is TRBV5-4 and J usage is TRBJ1-5, with a weak D call TRBD1 (5 bases). There are 14 residues in the CDR3. The germline V and J ends were trimmed by 0 bases and 4 bases, with 8 bases remaining between them. The germline V gene encodes CDR1 SGHNT and CDR2 YYREEE (reference sequence). The sequenced CDR3 bases are TGTGCCAGCAGCTTGGGTGGGGGGAATCAGCCC. It encodes CASSLGGGNQP. The CDR3 in full is CASSLGGGNQPQHF.

By share of the sample, this clone is medium-sized. The CDR3 goes on 3 residues after the read ends, and that part is filled in from the germline J gene. This chain uses TRBV5-1 with TRBJ2-3; 8 nucleotides line up with TRBD2. The CDR3 is 16 amino acids. The J segment lost 5 bases and the V segment lost 4 bases, leaving 12 bases of the junction unmatched. The germline V gene has CDR1 SGHRS and CDR2 YFSETQ. The part of the CDR3 DNA that was read is TGCGCCAGCAGCCCTTTCGGCGGGGGGTTGGAAGATACG. Translated, it gives CASSPFGGGLEDT. Given in full, the CDR3 is CASSPFGGGLEDTQYF.

At least ten counts were recorded for this clone. The read is 3 residues too short to cover the CDR3 end, so that end is filled in from the germline J gene. This chain connects TRBV20-1 to TRBJ2-2; 10 bases fit TRBD1. This CDR3 has 17 residues. Germline V gives CDR1 DFQATT, CDR2 SNEGSKA (reference sequence). V was pared by 6 bases and J by 0 bases, with 10 bases of the junction left unmatched. The DNA read from the CDR3 is TGCAGTGCGCGAAGGGGGACAGGGGCCCCGAACACCGGGGAG. It yields the protein CSARRGTGAPNTGE. The whole CDR3 sequence is CSARRGTGAPNTGELFF.

Note on this clone: The read is 3 residues too short to cover the CDR3 end, so that end is filled in from the germline J gene. The gene calls are TRBV25-1 and TRBJ2-1, with 10 nucleotides matching TRBD2. This CDR3 comprises 14 residues. The V gene's germline CDR1 is MGHDK and CDR2 SYGVNS. The V and J ends lost 6 bases and 8 bases, in that order; junction bases with no gene match: 7. This CDR3 reads CASRIAGGDHEQFF. The part of the CDR3 DNA that was read is TGTGCCAGCAGAATAGCGGGGGGAGACCATGAG.

This clone was recorded at least ten times. With the read ending 3 residues before the CDR3 end, the germline J gene is used to fill in that end. The rearrangement uses TRBV5-1 and TRBJ1-2; TRBD1 might be the D (6 bases). The CDR3 has 14 amino acids. V lost 0 bases, J lost 6 bases, and 12 bases lay in between. Germline V gene lookup returns CDR1 SGHRS and CDR2 YFSETQ. The CDR3 DNA, read in part, is TGCGCCAGCAGCTTGGAACAGCGGGGGCATGGC. This sequence encodes CASSLEQRGHG. The whole CDR3 protein is CASSLEQRGHGYTF. Filled out from reference TRBV5-1 and TRBJ1-2, the complete variable domain reads KAGVTQTPRYLIKTRGQQVTLSCSPISGHRSVSWYQQTPGQGLQFLFEYFSETQRNKGNFPGRFSGRQFSNSRSEMNVSTLELGDSALYLCASSLEQRGHGYTFGSGTRLTVV.

This clone was observed a few times. The CDR3 is cut off 3 residues early in the read; its end comes from the germline J gene. The V gene is TRBV7-9, the J gene TRBJ1-2; TRBD1 aligns across 7 bases. Germline V gene lookup returns CDR1 SEHNR and CDR2 FQNEAQ (reference sequence). The CDR3 sequence is 13 residues long. The CDR3 reads CASSTTGANDYTF. The DNA read from the CDR3 is TGTGCCAGCAGCACCACAGGGGCCAACGAC.

This clone showed up many times. The CDR3 extends 3 residues past the end of the read, so its final part is completed from the germline J gene. This sequence joins TRBV7-8 and TRBJ2-2, with D maybe TRBD2 (5 bases). The CDR3 has 17 residues. The ends were cut back, 3 bases at V and 6 bases at J, with 20 bases in the middle. Germline CDR1 is SGHVS and CDR2 is FQNEAQ. Here the CDR3 reads CASSFPRDSVRAGELFF. The CDR3 bases that were read are TGTGCCAGCAGCTTCCCCCGGGATAGCGTACGGGCCGGGGAG.

Ten or more counts support this clone. The CDR3 goes on 3 residues after the read ends, and that part is filled in from the germline J gene. V usage is TRBV11-2 and J usage is TRBJ1-2; 9 bases line up with TRBD1. After removal of 3 bases from V and 7 bases from J, the junction contained 3 bases not matched to a gene. CDR3 length: 13 residues. Germline V gives CDR1 SGHAT, CDR2 FQNNGV. The CDR3 reads CASSLGQGLGYTF. CDR3 bases read: TGTGCCAGCAGCTTGGGACAGGGACTTGGC.

Ten or more counts support this clone. Coverage ceases 3 residues before the CDR3 finishes, and the germline J gene fills in the end. This rearrangement joins TRBV5-4 to TRBJ2-1; 11 nucleotides align to TRBD2. The ends lost 5 bases at V and 7 bases at J; junction bases unmatched: 8. Germline CDR1 reads SGHNT; CDR2 reads YYREEE (reference sequence). The length of the CDR3 is 15 residues. This chain's CDR3 is CASRSLAGVVNEQFF. The sequenced part of the CDR3 DNA is TGTGCCAGCAGATCACTAGCGGGAGTGGTAAATGAG.

This clone was picked up many times. From the germline J gene comes the end of the CDR3, since the read stops 3 residues before it. The V call is TRBV7-9, the J call TRBJ2-1; no firm D call. CDR3 length: 14 residues. In germline, CDR1 is SEHNR, CDR2 FQNEAQ (reference sequence). V lost 1 base and J 5 bases, leaving 9 bases between the germline ends. CDR3 DNA, as far as it was read: TGTGCCAGCAGCTTAGTGCTAGGAGACAATGAG. Protein sequence: CASSLVLGDNE. The full CDR3 is CASSLVLGDNEQFF. The full variable domain, in which reference TRBV7-9 and TRBJ2-1 provide the parts outside the CDR3, is DTGVSQNPRHKITKRGQNVTFRCDPISEHNRLYWYRQTLGQGPEFLTYFQNEAQLEKSRLLSDRFSAERPKGSFSTLEIQRTEQGDSAMYLCASSLVLGDNEQFFGPGTRLTVL.

This clone has at least ten counts. This chain's CDR3 is CASGAGQGLGYTF. The DNA read from the CDR3 is TGTGCCAGTGGGGCGGGACAGGGGCTCGGC. The chain has TRBV19 and TRBJ1-2; 10 positions match TRBD1. The read is 3 residues too short to cover the CDR3 end, so that end is filled in from the germline J gene. Looked up from germline, CDR1 is LNHDA and CDR2 is SQIVND (reference sequence). CDR3 length: 13 residues. The full variable domain, its missing parts supplied by reference TRBV19 and TRBJ1-2, is DGGITQSPKYLFRKEGQNVTLSCEQNLNHDAMYWYRQDPGQGLRLIYYSQIVNDFQKGDIAEGYSVSREKKESFPLTVTSAQKNPTAFYLCASGAGQGLGYTFGSGTRLTVV.

This clone was seen ten or more times. The CDR3 goes on 3 residues after the read ends, and that part is filled in from the germline J gene. The gene calls are TRBV2 and TRBJ1-2; unclear D gene. There are 13 residues in the CDR3. V shed 0 bases and J shed 7 bases, with 9 bases lying between them. Germline CDR1 SNHLY, CDR2 FYNNEI. The CDR3 DNA, read in part, is TGTGCCAGCAGTGAAGCGCTTCGACTTGGC. Amino acid sequence: CASSEALRLG. The full CDR3 reads CASSEALRLGYTF.

This clone was counted ten times or more. The read ends 3 residues shy of where the CDR3 ends; the end is completed using the germline J gene. This sequence joins TRBV20-1 and TRBJ1-5; D not certain. The CDR3 totals 12 residues. V was shortened by 7 bases and J by 0 bases, with 7 bases between the two germline ends. Germline CDR1 is DFQATT and CDR2 is SNEGSKA (reference sequence). The CDR3 loop reads CSGAASNQPQHF. The covered CDR3 bases are TGCAGTGGGGCCGCTAGCAATCAGCCC.

This clone came up many times. The CDR3 end lies 3 residues beyond the end of the read and is filled in from the germline J gene. J is TRBJ1-6 and V is TRBV6-2 or TRBV6-3, with 9 bases lining up with TRBD1. V trimming: 5 bases; J trimming: 8 bases; junction bases outside the gene matches: 10. This CDR3 spans 16 amino acids. Looked up from germline, CDR1 is MNHEY and CDR2 is SVGEGT. The DNA read from the CDR3 is TGTGCCAGCAGTCCTGGACAGGGGTTATGGCATTCACCC. Its translation: CASSPGQGLWHSP. The whole CDR3 is CASSPGQGLWHSPLHF.